This T cell receptor (beta chain) was captured by sequencing in a study of CD8 T cells in Susac syndrome. A quantity of about 0.5 to 1 ug RNA underwent reverse transcription using random hexamers. Using its own MiXCR run on the immunoSEQ multiplex PCR reads, TCRdb lists one record per CDR3 protein. The top ten clones hold less than 0.15% of a sample with roughly 160,000 distinct CDR3 sequences, 90% to 97% of them seen once. Germline CDR1 and CDR2: SQVTM and ANQGSEA. The CDR3 length is 12 residues. V was trimmed by 4 bases and J by 4 bases, leaving 10 bases between them. The TCR originated in a human donor with Susac syndrome. Sequenced sample: CD4+ T cells from PBMCs. The chain is built from TRBV29-1 and TRBJ2-5; D ambiguous. The CDR3 is CSVGVGLETQYF. The CDR3 DNA is TGCAGCGTTGGGGTGGGTCTAGAGACCCAGTACTTC.